The T cell receptor (beta chain) described here comes from a study of glioma-infiltrating T cells (dated by TCRdb to about 2016). About the study as a whole: The study sequenced TCR alpha- and beta-chain repertoires from glioma tissue, from non-neoplastic brain tissue and from matched peripheral blood mononuclear cells. To measure how far tissue and blood T-cell populations diverged, each tissue-infiltrating repertoire was compared against the peripheral blood repertoire of the same patient. The paired cohort was made up of three low-grade glioma patients, fewer than 10 primary glioblastoma patients and three non-glioma patients who contributed non-neoplastic brain tissue.

TCR alpha and beta CDR3 regions were amplified with the iRepertoire nested amplicon-rescue multiplex PCR (arm-PCR) platform from RNA. For one-step reverse transcription and amplification, roughly 100-450 ng of tissue mRNA or PBMC total RNA was used as input. Following bead purification, Illumina adapters were added by a secondary multiplex PCR, and the libraries were gel-purified between 200 and 400 bp. Demultiplexing relied on internal 6-nucleotide barcodes carried by the libraries. Sequencing of the libraries was done on an Illumina MiSeq using 2x220 or 2x250 nucleotide paired-end reads. The paper's data handling went like this. Paired reads were merged with FLASH 1.2.11 and aligned to the GRCh37 human genome with BWA-MEM before extracting TRA and TRB reads. For V and J assignment, an IMGT-derived reference of cassette sequences and CDR3 motifs that included pseudogenes was used. Reads were translated in three frames, and productive CDR3s were defined as those with a C...FGXG motif and no stop codons. A clonotype was defined as a unique combination of a V-J cassette pair and a CDR3 amino acid sequence. Filtering of reads was based on Hamming distance, with the threshold set by the sequence error rate of each sample in mapped regions. TCRdb handled the public reads itself, with Q25 trimming in fastp and clone calling in MiXCR, and kept productive beta chains. CDR3 protein duplicates are merged, each entry listing the most common genes and DNA. These V and J calls derive from TCRdb rather than the authors' analysis. This sample has about 210,000 distinct CDR3 sequences in its table, and more than 25% of those were observed once. The ten largest make up over 20% of the sample.

V lost 7 bases and J lost 6 bases; the stretch between them is 13 bases long. Its CDR3 holds 13 amino acids, cysteine through phenylalanine. Solely the CDR3 DNA is kept, with 39 bases framed from the first base. The germline V gene encodes CDR1 MDHEN and CDR2 SYDVKM. Overall results and qualifications from the work: The group comparisons were based on small numbers of patients: three non-neoplastic, three low-grade glioma and about eight glioblastoma patients. Very few CDR3 sequences were found to be shared between tissue and blood, and this scarcity was attributed to high CDR3 diversity and limited sampling. VJ-independent divergence between tissue and blood was lower than expected in non-neoplastic patients but higher than expected in all gliomas, particularly low-grade gliomas.

This clonotype was picked up many times. No antigen is known for it. Per-base quality was not reported, and no clone a single base away is much larger than it. The sample was glioma tissue, nonneoplastic brain tissue, or PBMCs (not recorded which). The TCR originated in a human donor with low-grade glioma or glioblastoma, undergoing nonglioma brain surgery, or in good health (not recorded which). The chain uses TRBV28 and TRBJ2-1; no D segment can be confidently identified. The CDR3 sequence is CASMSDPTNEQFF. Here is the DNA: TGTGCCAGCATGTCGGACCCTACCAATGAGCAGTTCTTC. The full variable domain, with segments outside the CDR3 supplied by the reference TRBV28 and TRBJ2-1 proteins, appears as DVKVTQSSRYLVKRTGEKVFLECVQDMDHENMFWYRQDPGLGLRLIYFSYDVKMKEKGDIPEGYSVSREKKERFSLILESASTNQTSMYLCASMSDPTNEQFFGPGTRLTVL.